This T cell receptor beta chain appears in the sequencing data of a study of regulatory T cells in long-lasting Graves disease. Documented time point: newly diagnosed GD, antithyroid drugs for less than 3 months. With RNA extracted from PBMCs as input, the TCR library was made. Building of the TCR beta libraries involved iRepertoire HTBI primers and Arm-PCR of CDR3 regions. TCRdb analysed the multiplex PCR reads with MiXCR anew, one entry per CDR3 protein. The sample contains 500,000 to 700,000 distinct CDR3 sequences, roughly 15% of which appear only once. This CDR3 has 15 residues. CDR1 is GTSNPN and CDR2 is SVGIG in the germline V gene (reference sequence). V lost 4 bases and J lost 5, with 20 bases in between. The sample also formed part of further work on T cells in Graves' hyperthyroidism and ophthalmopathy.

The chain joins TRBV30 to TRBJ1-1; a weak D match, TRBD1 (5 bases). The source is a woman aged 25 to 45 with Graves disease. This specimen consisted of peripheral blood mononuclear cells (PBMCs), obtained at new diagnosis, from a patient treated with antithyroid drugs. The CDR3 nucleotides are TGTGCCTGGAACAAATTAGGCACGGGGGTTACTGAAGCTTTCTTT. Residues: CAWNKLGTGVTEAFF.